The present T cell receptor (beta chain) was sequenced within a study of regulatory T cells in long-lasting Graves disease. Overall study results and limits: Persistent disease samples used TRBV28, TRBJ1-2 and TRBJ2-5 preferentially.

This clonotype was detected ten times or more. Its antigen is undetermined. Library construction for TCR beta used iRepertoire HTBI primers and Arm-PCR of CDR3 regions. Methods used by the authors: Identification across samples found some 60 TRBV and some 15 TRBJ segments. Via MiXCR, TCRdb re-called the multiplex PCR reads, giving one row per CDR3 protein. The authors' filters were not applied to this entry. Of 400,000 to 500,000 distinct CDR3 sequences listed, less than 25% are singletons. Indicated time point: persistent/refractory GD, antithyroid drugs over 5 years with positive TRAb. There was RNA extracted from PBMCs, and the TCR library was made from it. The CDR3 is 15 amino acids. CDR1 is DFQATT and CDR2 is SNEGSKA in the germline V gene (reference sequence). The ends lost 4 bases at V and 0 bases at J; junction bases unmatched: 7.

The sample in question was peripheral blood mononuclear cells (PBMCs), obtained when the disease was refractory, from a patient treated with antithyroid drugs. The chain uses TRBV20-1 and TRBJ2-7; 9 nucleotides agree with TRBD2. The sequence derives from a female donor with Graves disease. CDR3 nucleotide sequence: TGCAGTGCTACACCAACTAGCGGGCGCTCCTACGAGCAGTACTTC. This translates into CSATPTSGRSYEQYF.